Each of the 28 T cell receptor beta chains below was sequenced from the same sample in a study of cytotoxic CD8 clonotypes in ibrutinib-treated CLL. TCRdb keeps only in-frame clones here, not all; method: immunoSEQ multiplex PCR. The sample has a few hundred thousand clones; around four fifths are singletons. The starting material was PBMCs, obtained before ibrutinib treatment. The source of these receptors is a human donor with chronic lymphocytic leukemia.

The chain combines TRBV7-9 with TRBJ1-4, with D uncertain. This CDR3 has 16 residues. The germline gives CDR1 SEHNR, CDR2 FQNEAQ (reference sequence). V lost 0 bases and J lost 8, with 16 bases in between. The CDR3 DNA reads TGTGCCAGCAGCTTAGCAATGACACTCCCTGGGGAAAAACTGTTTTTT. It translates to CASSLAMTLPGEKLFF.

J is TRBJ2-5 and V is TRBV5-8; 7 bases line up with TRBD1. CDR3 length: 16 amino acids. J lost 4 bases, V lost 4 bases, and 13 bases had no gene match. Germline V gene data show CDR1 as SGHTS and CDR2 as YDEGEE. The CDR3 nucleotides are TGTGCCAGCAGCAATTTTCAGGGGGAAAGAGGAGAGACCCAGTACTTC. Translation gives CASSNFQGERGETQYF.

As DNA, the CDR3 is TGTGCCAGCAGCTTATGGGACAGGGGAGGCTACGAGCAGTACTTC. It is translated as CASSLWDRGGYEQYF. The chain links TRBV7-9 to TRBJ2-7; 10 nucleotides line up with TRBD1. Trimming at V came to 2 bases and at J to 3 bases, leaving 4 bases not matched to a gene. The CDR3 totals 15 residues. Germline CDR1 is SEHNR and CDR2 is FQNEAQ (reference sequence). Together with reference TRBV7-9 and TRBJ2-7, the CDR3 gives the full variable domain: DTGVSQNPRHKITKRGQNVTFRCDPISEHNRLYWYRQTLGQGPEFLTYFQNEAQLEKSRLLSDRFSAERPKGSFSTLEIQRTEQGDSAMYLCASSLWDRGGYEQYFGPGTRLTVT.

V is TRBV7-3 and J is TRBJ2-3, with D hard to call. The V end was cut by 3 bases, the J end by 2 bases, with 9 bases between. Germline V gene data show CDR1 as SGHTA and CDR2 as FQGTGA. CDR3 length: 14 residues. As DNA, the CDR3 is TGTGCCAGCAGCTTTGGCGGCAACACAGATACGCAGTATTTT. Protein sequence: CASSFGGNTDTQYF.

The V gene is TRBV19, the J gene TRBJ1-5; 8 bases are shared with TRBD1. This CDR3 has 14 residues. With V trimmed by 8 bases and J by 4 bases, 7 bases remained unmatched. CDR1 is LNHDA, CDR2 SQIVND, per germline (reference sequence). The chain's CDR3 is CASGGTGRNQPQHF. The CDR3 DNA sequence: TGTGCCAGTGGGGGGACAGGTAGGAATCAGCCCCAGCATTTT.

The chain couples TRBV7-9 to TRBJ2-7; tentatively, D is TRBD1 (6 bases). From germline, CDR1 is SEHNR and CDR2 FQNEAQ (reference sequence). This CDR3 has 17 residues. The germline V and J ends were trimmed by 4 bases and 3 bases, with 22 bases remaining between them. The CDR3 sequence is CASSSIISSGHLYEQYF. CDR3 nucleotides: TGTGCCAGCAGCTCGATAATTTCGTCGGGACACCTCTACGAGCAGTACTTC.

The V gene is TRBV21-1, the J gene TRBJ1-2; the table's D call TRBD1 went unverified against the DNA. TRBV21-1 is listed as a pseudogene. The CDR3 extends over 14 amino acids. For the CDR3, the DNA is TGTGCCAGCGGGACAGGGAGAGAGTACTATGGCTACACCTTC. Translated: CASGTGREYYGYTF.

The chain couples TRBV7-9 to TRBJ1-5, with a weak D call TRBD1 (6 bases). The CDR3 runs 15 residues. Trimming left V 5 bases short and J 2 bases short, with 13 bases between. CDR1 is SEHNR, CDR2 FQNEAQ, per germline (reference sequence). The CDR3 region is CASSEGESGNQPQHF. The DNA of the CDR3 is TGTGCCAGCAGCGAGGGGGAAAGCGGCAATCAGCCCCAGCATTTT.

This chain connects TRBV28 to TRBJ1-3; 8 bases match TRBD1. From germline, CDR1 is MDHEN and CDR2 SYDVKM. The CDR3 covers 19 residues. The junction had 19 bases not matched to a gene; V was cut back by 7 bases and J by 2 bases. The CDR3 DNA reads TGTGCCAGCACCAACCCAACGTACCGACAGGGGCGGACTGGAAACACCATATATTTT. This codes for CASTNPTYRQGRTGNTIYF.

This chain links TRBV5-6 with TRBJ2-7; the D gene is possibly TRBD1 (6 bases). Germline V gives CDR1 SGHDT, CDR2 YYEEEE. The CDR3 is 14 amino acids. V lost 0 bases and J 5 bases, leaving 12 bases between the germline ends. CDR3 bases: TGTGCCAGCAGCTTGGGGTTGGGGGCAGACGAGCAGTACTTC. This codes for CASSLGLGADEQYF.

This sequence joins TRBV29-1 and TRBJ2-3; maybe TRBD1 (5 bases). CDR1 and CDR2 from the germline V gene are SQVTM and ANQGSEA. The CDR3 runs to 14 residues. Trimming pared 4 bases from V and 0 bases from J, leaving 11 bases between. The CDR3 DNA reads TGCAGCGTTGGACAGATTACTAGCACAGATACGCAGTATTTT. Amino acids: CSVGQITSTDTQYF.

This chain links TRBV7-8 with TRBJ2-1, with D possibly being TRBD2 (6 bases). Germline V CDR1 and CDR2: SGHVS, FQNEAQ. The CDR3 extends over 12 amino acids. Trimming shortened V by 5 bases and J by 12 bases, and 14 bases separated the two germline ends. CDR3 loop: CASSLGLPAQFF. The DNA of the CDR3 is TGTGCCAGCAGCCTCGGACTACCGGCGCAGTTCTTC.

The V call is TRBV7-2, the J call TRBJ2-3; 9 bases fit TRBD2. Germline V lookup: CDR1 SGHTA, CDR2 FQGNSA. Trimming took 3 bases from V and 8 from J; bases not matched to a gene: 9. The CDR3 covers 15 residues. In DNA, the CDR3 is TGTGCCAGCAGCTTGGGGGTAGCGGGAGTGGGTACGCAGTATTTT. Translating gives CASSLGVAGVGTQYF. Combining the CDR3 with reference TRBV7-2 and TRBJ2-3 gives the whole variable domain GAGVSQSPSNKVTEKGKDVELRCDPISGHTALYWYRQSLGQGLEFLIYFQGNSAPDKSGLPSDRFSAERTGGSVSTLTIQRTQQEDSAVYLCASSLGVAGVGTQYFGPGTRLTVL.

V gene TRBV7-7 combines with J gene TRBJ2-3; TRBD2 matches at 7 bases. V lost 1 base, J lost 5 bases, and 9 bases stayed unmatched. Germline V gives CDR1 SSHAT, CDR2 FNYEAQ (reference sequence). CDR3 length equals 16 residues. CDR3 residues: CASSLDVGGPGDTQYF. The CDR3, as DNA: TGTGCCAGCAGCTTAGACGTGGGAGGGCCCGGAGATACGCAGTATTTT.

The gene calls are TRBV30 and TRBJ1-1; 7 positions agree with TRBD1. V shed 2 bases and J 1 base; nucleotides not matched to a gene: 4. This CDR3 contains 14 residues. Germline assignment: CDR1 GTSNPN and CDR2 SVGIG (reference sequence). CDR3 sequence reads: CAWSTRTGNTEAFF. CDR3 coding DNA: TGTGCCTGGAGTACCCGGACAGGGAACACTGAAGCTTTCTTT.

V usage is TRBV4-2 and J usage is TRBJ1-2; TRBD1 is a possible D gene (6 bases). The CDR3 runs 13 residues. The germline V gene has CDR1 LGHNA and CDR2 YNFKEQ. With 3 bases removed from V and 8 bases from J, the gap between germline ends came to 13 bases. CDR3 DNA sequence: TGTGCCAGCAGCCAGGGAACAGGGAGCGGCTACACCTTC. Amino acid sequence: CASSQGTGSGYTF.

The V call is TRBV27, the J call TRBJ2-3; D is uncertain. From germline, CDR1 is MNHEY and CDR2 SMNVEV (reference sequence). The CDR3 spans 13 residues. Trimming took 0 bases from V and 3 from J, leaving 4 bases between them. CDR3: CASSLSGTDTQYF. As DNA, the CDR3 is TGTGCCAGCAGTTTATCGGGTACAGATACGCAGTATTTT.

Here the CDR3 DNA reads TGTGCCAGCAGCGGAACCGGGACAGGGTTGAATGAGCAGTTCTTC. It translates to CASSGTGTGLNEQFF. J is TRBJ2-1 and V is TRBV9, with TRBD1 matching 9 bases. Germline trimming cut 3 bases from V and 7 bases from J; bases unmatched to any gene: 8. The CDR3 runs to 15 residues. The germline V gene has CDR1 SGDLS and CDR2 YYNGEE.

The V gene is TRBV5-1, the J gene TRBJ2-3; D call uncertain. Germline V lookup: CDR1 SGHRS, CDR2 YFSETQ. The V end lost 5 bases, the J end lost 6 bases, and 10 bases lay between the germline ends. The CDR3 length is 12 residues. DNA for the CDR3: TGCGCCAGCAGTTCTATGTTCGATACGCAGTATTTT. As protein: CASSSMFDTQYF. Using reference TRBV5-1 and TRBJ2-3 for the parts outside the CDR3, the full variable domain is KAGVTQTPRYLIKTRGQQVTLSCSPISGHRSVSWYQQTPGQGLQFLFEYFSETQRNKGNFPGRFSGRQFSNSRSEMNVSTLELGDSALYLCASSSMFDTQYFGPGTRLTVL.

V usage is TRBV5-6 and J usage is TRBJ2-1; 7 bases map to TRBD1. V lost 4 bases, J lost 4 bases, and 5 bases stayed unmatched. The CDR3 extends over 14 amino acids. The germline V gene has CDR1 SGHDT and CDR2 YYEEEE. The CDR3 DNA reads TGTGCCAGCAGCCCGGGACAGCCATACAATGAGCAGTTCTTC. Protein: CASSPGQPYNEQFF.

The genes are TRBV5-1 and TRBJ2-2; TRBD2 agrees at 7 bases. V lost 0 bases and J lost 6; bases outside the gene matches: 5. The germline V gene encodes CDR1 SGHRS and CDR2 YFSETQ. This CDR3 comprises 15 residues. CDR3 sequence: CASSLVPGGPGELFF. DNA of the CDR3: TGCGCCAGCAGCTTGGTGCCGGGAGGCCCCGGGGAGCTGTTTTTT. Using reference TRBV5-1 and TRBJ2-2 for the parts outside the CDR3, the full variable domain is KAGVTQTPRYLIKTRGQQVTLSCSPISGHRSVSWYQQTPGQGLQFLFEYFSETQRNKGNFPGRFSGRQFSNSRSEMNVSTLELGDSALYLCASSLVPGGPGELFFGEGSRLTVL.

The chain links TRBV5-1 to TRBJ2-7; D is uncertain. Germline CDR1 reads SGHRS; CDR2 reads YFSETQ. V was trimmed by 4 bases and J by 4 bases, leaving 12 bases between them. This CDR3 spans 13 amino acids. CDR3 sequence reads: CASSPSHQYEQYF. The CDR3 coding sequence is TGCGCCAGCAGCCCAAGCCACCAATACGAGCAGTACTTC.

The chain's CDR3 is CASSLIGTPLSYNEQFF. Here the CDR3 DNA reads TGTGCCAGCAGCTTAATCGGGACACCTCTCTCCTACAATGAGCAGTTCTTC. The genes are TRBV7-6 and TRBJ2-1; D is perhaps TRBD1 (6 bases). CDR3 length: 17 residues. V dropped 2 bases and J dropped 0 bases, with 14 bases sitting between them. The germline gives CDR1 SGHVS, CDR2 FNYEAQ.

The V gene is TRBV10-3, the J gene TRBJ1-1, with unresolved D. The CDR3 covers 13 residues. Germline values: CDR1 ENHRY, CDR2 SYGVKD. The V end was cut by 3 bases, the J end by 0 bases, with 5 bases between. CDR3 loop: CAISDRLNTEAFF. For the CDR3, the DNA is TGTGCCATCAGTGATCGGTTGAACACTGAAGCTTTCTTT.

This clone has only a few counts. The genes are TRBV7-2 and TRBJ2-3, with D tentatively TRBD1 (6 bases). Germline assignment: CDR1 SGHTA and CDR2 FQGNSA. The CDR3 is made up of 18 amino acids. The V gene lost 5 bases and the J gene lost 1 base, with 22 bases spanning the gap. CDR3 bases: TGTGCCAGCAGCCGGACAGAGCATTCTCTCATTCGCACAGATACGCAGTATTTT. Translation gives CASSRTEHSLIRTDTQYF.

The chain joins TRBV19 to TRBJ1-2; 7 bases match TRBD1. J gave up 1 base and V 5 bases, and 4 bases lay outside the gene matches. In germline, CDR1 is LNHDA, CDR2 SQIVND (reference sequence). The length of the CDR3 is 14 residues. The CDR3 DNA reads TGTGCCAGTAGTTACAGGGGAGGTAACTATGGCTACACCTTC. Amino acid sequence: CASSYRGGNYGYTF.

The chain joins TRBV5-1 to TRBJ2-7, with a tentative D call TRBD2 (6 bases). The length of the CDR3 is 16 residues. V gave up 4 bases and J gave up 4 bases, with 21 bases separating them. Germline V gene lookup returns CDR1 SGHRS and CDR2 YFSETQ. The CDR3 DNA follows: TGCGCCAGCAGCCGAGGGTCCGGGGGACTCAAGTACGAGCAGTACTTC. Translating gives CASSRGSGGLKYEQYF.

The chain joins TRBV28 to TRBJ2-7, with 10 bases aligning to TRBD2. V trimming: 8 bases; J trimming: 0 bases; junction bases outside the gene matches: 4. Germline V lookup: CDR1 MDHEN, CDR2 SYDVKM. This CDR3 has 14 residues. The CDR3 coding sequence is TGTGCCAGCGGACTAGCGGTGACCTCCTACGAGCAGTACTTC. Its translation: CASGLAVTSYEQYF.